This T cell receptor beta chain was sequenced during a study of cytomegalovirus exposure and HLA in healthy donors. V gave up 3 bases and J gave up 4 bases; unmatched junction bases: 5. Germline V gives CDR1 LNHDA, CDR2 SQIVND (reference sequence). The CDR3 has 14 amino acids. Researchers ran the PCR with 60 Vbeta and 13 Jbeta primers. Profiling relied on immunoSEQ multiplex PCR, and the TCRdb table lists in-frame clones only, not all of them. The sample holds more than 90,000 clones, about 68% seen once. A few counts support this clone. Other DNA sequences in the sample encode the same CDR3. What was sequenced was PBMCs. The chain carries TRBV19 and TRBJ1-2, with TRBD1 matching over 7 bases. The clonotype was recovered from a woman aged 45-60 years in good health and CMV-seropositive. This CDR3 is CASSISAGGYGYTF. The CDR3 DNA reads TGTGCCAGTAGTATTTCGGCAGGGGGCTATGGCTACACCTTC.